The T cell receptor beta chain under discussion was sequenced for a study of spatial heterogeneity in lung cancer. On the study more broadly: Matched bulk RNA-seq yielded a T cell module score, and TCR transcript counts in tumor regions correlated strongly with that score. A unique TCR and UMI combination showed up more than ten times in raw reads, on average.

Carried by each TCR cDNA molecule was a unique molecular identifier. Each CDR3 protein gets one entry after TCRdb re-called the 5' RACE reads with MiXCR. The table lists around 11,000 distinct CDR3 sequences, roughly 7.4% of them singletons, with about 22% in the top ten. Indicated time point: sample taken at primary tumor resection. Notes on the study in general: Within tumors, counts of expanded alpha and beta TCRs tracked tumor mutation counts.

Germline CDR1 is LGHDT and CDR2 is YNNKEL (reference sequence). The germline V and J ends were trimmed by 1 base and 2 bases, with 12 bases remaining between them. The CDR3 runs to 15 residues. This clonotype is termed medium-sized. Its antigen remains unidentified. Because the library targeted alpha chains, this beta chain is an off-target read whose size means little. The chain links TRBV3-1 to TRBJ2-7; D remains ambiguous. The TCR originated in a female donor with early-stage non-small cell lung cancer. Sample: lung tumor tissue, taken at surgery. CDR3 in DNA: TGTGCCAGCAGCCAAGTATGGGGATTAGCCTACGAGCAGTACTTC. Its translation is CASSQVWGLAYEQYF.